This T cell receptor beta chain was profiled in a study of blood T cell repertoires in COVID-19 (dated by TCRdb to about 2020). In terms of the full investigation: Samples from collaborators originated in the United States, Italy and Spain and spanned both the acute and convalescent phases of COVID-19. Where available, HLA class I and class II types were taken from metadata supplied by the sample provider and were not determined by assay-based typing. Samples were obtained from the ongoing ImmuneRACE study (first 160 participants) and from 950 to 1,500 subjects provided by 6 global collaborators. The sample metadata nearly always contained a de-identified subject ID, COVID-19 status, age in years and sex. The dataset comprised deeply sampled blood TCRbeta repertoires from subjects exposed to, actively infected with, or recovered from COVID-19. The repertoires were released in a freely available public database meant as a resource for research on the immune response to SARS-CoV-2. The material from the prospective study consisted of cDNA or gDNA derived from T cells, B-cell-depleted T cells, or PBMCs. The paper as a whole reports these results and caveats: How much clinical and demographic metadata was included differed by source and by participant, and the metadata was provided uncurated.

Worth noting for this clone: The specificity of this receptor is unknown. It has no much larger one-base neighbor in the sample; base qualities were not kept.

Based on the germline V gene (reference sequence), the CDR1 and CDR2 sequences are MNHEY and SMNVEV. Trimming removed 2 bases from V and 7 bases from J; the gene matches leave 5 bases unexplained. The CDR3 sequence holds 15 residues, the cysteine and phenylalanine included. Only the CDR3 portion is preserved as DNA: 45 bases, with reading frame beginning at the first base. Samples from volunteer blood donors who had recovered from COVID-19 were contributed by a second Seattle source. The collaborating institutions used their own protocols to collect whole blood in K2EDTA tubes. Collaborator samples were shipped for TCRbeta analysis as frozen whole blood, isolated PBMCs, or DNA extracted from either sample type. The immunoSEQ Assay, a bias-controlled multiplex PCR, was used to amplify TCRbeta CDR3 regions from genomic DNA. On the study's bioinformatics: Nucleated cell counts per sample were estimated from amplification of reference gene primers within the assay. To quantify the absolute abundance of each unique TCRbeta CDR3 rearrangement, sequence reads were collapsed and filtered. For each sample, productive Simpson clonality was calculated as the square root of Simpson's diversity index over productive rearrangements. In its TCRdb copy, this immuneACCESS table keeps in-frame sequences only and misses some clones. Where compared with another copy, unresolved V genes explain less than half of these, and the others have no known cause. D and trimming come from the DNA, and the V and J calls and clone size come from that table. This sample is represented by about 260,000 clones; 85% to 90% of them were singletons. Approximately 1.4% of the sample goes to the ten largest clones.

The sequence was collected from a woman aged 35 to 49 who had recovered from COVID-19. The V and J genes are TRBV27 and TRBJ2-2; 9 bases in the middle match TRBD2. Sequencing input: peripheral blood. The sequenced DNA: TGTGCCAGCAGTTTAGCGGGGGGGCCGCGCGGGGAGCTGTTTTTT. It translates as CASSLAGGPRGELFF.